This TCR beta chain was captured by sequencing in a study of cytomegalovirus exposure and HLA in healthy donors. Study at large: Earlier sequencing of 200 million or so T cells yielded 95 million to 120 million unique TCR beta sequences. General study results and limits: Associated with HLA alleles at 0.05 false discovery rate in a later analysis were 16,951 TCR beta sequences.

13 Jbeta primers and 60 Vbeta primers were used for the PCR. TCRdb's copy holds only in-frame clones and misses some; the assay was immunoSEQ multiplex PCR. Among about 190,000 clones listed, more than 65% were seen once. Healthy bone marrow donors made up the cohort. The study sampled nominally healthy donors, though unrecorded immune exposures were likely. The CDR3 runs to 14 residues. Trimming took 3 bases from V and 7 from J; bases not matched to a gene: 4. In germline, CDR1 is KGHSH, CDR2 LQKENI. This clone has just one count. The antigen remains undetermined. This clonotype was obtained from a man aged 35 to 55 in good health and CMV-seropositive. The sample consisted of PBMCs. The genes are TRBV18 and TRBJ2-1; 9 bases map to TRBD2. The CDR3 here is CASSPAGGENEQFF. In nucleotides, the CDR3 is TGTGCCAGCTCACCTGCGGGAGGGGAAAATGAGCAGTTCTTC.